Listed below are T cell receptor beta chains from one sample, sequenced in a study of cytomegalovirus exposure and HLA in healthy donors. Some clones are missing from TCRdb's copy, which holds only in-frame ones; the method was immunoSEQ multiplex PCR. This table has more than 90,000 clones, roughly 82% appearing once. Specimen: PBMCs. The origin of the receptors is a human donor in good health. Each CDR3 is given without its conserved first and last residue.

>TRBJ1-5|TRBV5-1
ASSPIGQGVGQPQH
>TRBJ2-1|TRBV7-2
ASSLPTRTSGRNEQF
>TRBJ2-7|TRBV5-8
ASSSIIFPLDPLEQY
>TRBJ1-1|TRBV10-2
ASSESQGLGFMNTEAF
>TRBJ2-1|TRBV9
ASSVEAGTYNEQF
>TRBJ2-3|TRBV5-4
ASSNSGSGSDTQY
>TRBJ1-3|TRBV4-3
ASSQGTQGSGNTIY
>TRBJ1-1|TRBV6-7
ASSLRGQMNTEAF
>TRBJ2-3|TRBV7-9
ASSSRKTGVSADTQY
>TRBJ2-7|TRBV6-6
ASSPGLAGGRHY
>TRBJ1-2|TRBV5-1
ASSLGRGVSSYGYT
>TRBJ2-3|TRBV7-2
ASSPKQGQITDTQY
>TRBJ2-6|TRBV2
ASTSGTPLSGANVLT
>TRBJ1-1|TRBV2
ASSEKTRGGTGVRNTEAF
>TRBJ1-5|TRBV7-9
ASSLSGTDNQPQH
>TRBJ2-2|TRBV4-2
ASSQGVRGSGGELF
>TRBJ2-1|TRBV11-3
ASSFSRLAGSYNEQF
>TRBJ2-2|TRBV5-1
ASSLLGNTGELF
>TRBJ2-5|TRBV5-1
ASSFRRGQETQY
>TRBJ2-3|TRBV11-2
ASRPLGGGPYTQY
>TRBJ2-2|TRBV7-5
VRSTPRTSGRQTGELF
>TRBJ1-2|TRBV10-1
ASSEVPGPVHGYT
>TRBJ2-7|TRBV2
ATRTGGTYEQY
>TRBJ2-1|TRBV5-1
ASSQGLAGYNEQF
>TRBJ1-2|TRBV5-1
ASSLGLHGYT
>TRBJ2-7|TRBV20-1
SASWGPEQY